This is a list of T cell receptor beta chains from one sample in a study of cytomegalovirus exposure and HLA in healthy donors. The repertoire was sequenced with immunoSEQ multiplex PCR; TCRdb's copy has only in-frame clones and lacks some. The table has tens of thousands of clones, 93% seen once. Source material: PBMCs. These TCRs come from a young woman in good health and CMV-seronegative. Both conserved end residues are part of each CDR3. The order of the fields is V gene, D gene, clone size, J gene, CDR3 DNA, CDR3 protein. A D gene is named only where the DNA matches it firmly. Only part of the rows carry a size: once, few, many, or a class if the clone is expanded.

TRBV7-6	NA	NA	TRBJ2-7	TGTGCCAGCAGCTATCTGGCCCAGGGTTCCTACGAGCAGTACTTC	CASSYLAQGSYEQYF
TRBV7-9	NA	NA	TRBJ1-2	TGTGCCAGCAGCTTAGCGACGGGAGGACAGTACCTCTATGGCTACACCTTC	CASSLATGGQYLYGYTF
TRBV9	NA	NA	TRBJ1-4	TGTGCCAGCAGCGTAGCTGCAGACAGGAGGGAAAAACTGTTTTTT	CASSVAADRREKLFF
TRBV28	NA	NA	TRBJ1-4	TGTGCCAGCAGTTTGGGGGGGGTGGCTAATGAAAAACTGTTTTTT	CASSLGGVANEKLFF
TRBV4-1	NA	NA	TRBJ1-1	TGCGCCAGCAGCCCCATAACAGGGTCGCGGTCCCTGAACACTGAAGCTTTCTTT	CASSPITGSRSLNTEAFF
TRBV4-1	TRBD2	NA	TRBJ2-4	TGCGCCAGCAGCCGGACACCCGGGACTAGCGGGTTTGGAAGGATTCAGTACTTC	CASSRTPGTSGFGRIQYF
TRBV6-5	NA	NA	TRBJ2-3	TGTGCCAGCACCCCCGCCGGTTACACAGATACGCAGTATTTT	CASTPAGYTDTQYF
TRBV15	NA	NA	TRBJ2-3	TGTGCCACCAGCCCGCGATCTAGCACAGATACGCAGTATTTT	CATSPRSSTDTQYF
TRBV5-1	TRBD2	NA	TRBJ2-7	TGCGCCAGCAGCCAGATCGGGACTAACTACGAGCAGTACTTC	CASSQIGTNYEQYF
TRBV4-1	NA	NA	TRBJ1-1	TGCGCCAGCAGGGCGGGACCGGTGCCGTTGAACACTGAAGCTTTCTTT	CASRAGPVPLNTEAFF
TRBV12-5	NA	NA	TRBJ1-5	TGTGCTAGTGGTTTGGGTACAGGGTCCAATCAGCCCCAGCATTTT	CASGLGTGSNQPQHF
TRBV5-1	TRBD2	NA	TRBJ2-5	TGCGCCAGCAGCCCTCGGGAGGGGGGGCCAGAAGAGACCCAGTACTTC	CASSPREGGPEETQYF
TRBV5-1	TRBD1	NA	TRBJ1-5	TGCGCCAGCAGCCCGGGACAGGGTCTCAATCAGCCCCAGCATTTT	CASSPGQGLNQPQHF
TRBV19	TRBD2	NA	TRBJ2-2	TGTGCCAGTAGCCTTAGCGGGGGTGACACCGGGGAGCTGTTTTTT	CASSLSGGDTGELFF
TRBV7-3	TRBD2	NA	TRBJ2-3	TGTGCCAGCAGCTTGTCCCCCCAAGGACTAGCGAACACAGATACGCAGTATTTT	CASSLSPQGLANTDTQYF
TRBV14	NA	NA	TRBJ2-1	TGTGCCAGCAGCCACAGGGAACTACGGGATGAGCAGTTCTTC	CASSHRELRDEQFF
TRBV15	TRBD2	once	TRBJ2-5	TGTGCCACCAGCAGAGGGGCGTCTAGCGGGGCCCAAGAGACCCAGTACTTC	CATSRGASSGAQETQYF